This T cell receptor (beta chain) was documented in a study of OX40 agonist ivuxolimab in advanced cancers. As to this clone: Its antigen remains unknown.

The data were produced by immunoSEQ multiplex PCR, yet TCRdb's version contains in-frame clones alone and is incomplete. The sample includes about 79,000 clones, 88% of them seen just once. This CDR3 is 13 amino acids long. The germline gives CDR1 SQVTM, CDR2 ANQGSEA. J lost 3 bases, V lost 3 bases, and 1 base had no gene match. Study results and caveats: Also showing low normalized T-cell clonal expansion were some of the nonresponders.

Sequenced here: CD4+ or CD8+ T cells sorted from blood, sampled in a trial of the OX40 agonist ivuxolimab. The chain uses TRBV29-1 and TRBJ2-1, with 8 bases fitting TRBD1. The sequence was collected from an adult with an advanced solid tumor such as melanoma, head and neck, liver or kidney cancer. CDR3 nucleotide sequence: TGCAGCGTTGACAGGGGGCTCTACAATGAGCAGTTCTTC. The encoded protein is CSVDRGLYNEQFF.